This entry is about one TCR beta chain. The entry originates in a study of identical twins. After template switching added a universal primer site, the resulting cDNA carried unique molecular identifiers. One entry per CDR3 protein results from TCRdb running MiXCR on the 5' RACE reads. The table records 550,000 to 700,000 distinct CDR3 sequences, roughly 20% of them present only once. These sequences were also reported in another study, on T cells expressing NK-cell markers. That report adds: Seven HCMV-seropositive donors and one seronegative donor made up the eight sequenced donors. The CD3+CD56-NKG2C+ fraction of several donors was likewise dominated by these clonotypes.

The sequence was obtained from a woman under 30 in good health. The sequenced material came from PBMCs.

The DNA of the CDR3 is TGTGCCAGCAGCTTAAGTCCGTCAGTAGGCTACACCTTC. This translates into CASSLSPSVGYTF. The chain recombines TRBV7-2 with TRBJ1-2; D is unclear. This CDR3 has 13 residues. The V end lost 2 bases, the J end lost 8 bases, and 12 bases lay between the germline ends. Per the germline V gene, CDR1 is SGHTA and CDR2 is FQGNSA.